These 6 T cell receptor beta chains came from one sample sequenced in a study of CD8+CD57+ T cells in acquired aplastic anemia. TCR beta VDJ and CDR3 were profiled, and genomic DNA was the template. TCRdb itself ran the reads through MiXCR, one entry per CDR3 protein. Among tens of thousands of distinct CDR3 sequences listed, around 42% were seen once. Sequenced input: sorted CD4+, CD8+, or CD8+CD57+ T cells (not recorded which) from PBMCs. The receptor set was obtained from a human donor in good health, serving as a control.

This clonotype turned up a few times. V gene TRBV10-3 combines with J gene TRBJ1-2; 8 bases map to TRBD1. This CDR3 is 13 amino acids long. Trimming removed 4 bases from V and 4 bases from J; junction bases left unmatched: 2. Germline V gives CDR1 ENHRY, CDR2 SYGVKD. The CDR3 protein is CAISAGTGYGYTF. The CDR3 DNA is TGTGCCATCAGTGCCGGGACAGGCTATGGCTACACCTTC.

Concerning this clonotype itself: This clone may be a read error of a much larger clone one base away. The chain couples TRBV5-1 to TRBJ2-7, with D possibly TRBD1 on 5 matching bases. The CDR3 totals 13 residues. Germline values: CDR1 SGHRS, CDR2 YFSETQ. V lost 0 bases and J 7 bases, leaving 11 bases between the germline ends. CDR3 loop: CASSLVAGLEQYF. The CDR3 coding sequence is TGCGCCAGCAGCTTGGTGGCAGGGCTTGAGCAGTACTTC.

Details on this clonotype: One end of the junction fails to match germline, which may point to a read error. This chain joins TRBV10-3 and TRBJ2-1, with 7 nucleotides matching TRBD1. Germline V gene sequence: CDR1 ENHRY, CDR2 SYGVKD. The CDR3 is 18 residues long. CDR3 loop: CTISEWGQLTGSYNEQFF. The CDR3 DNA is TGCACCATCAGTGAGTGGGGACAGCTTACCGGCTCCTACAATGAGCAGTTCTTC.

In this sample, this clonotype turned up many times. The chain has TRBV10-3 and TRBJ1-2, with TRBD1 identical over 7 bases. The CDR3 is made up of 14 amino acids. Losses at the gene ends were 6 bases for V and 3 bases for J; bases not matched to a gene: 7. CDR1 is ENHRY, CDR2 SYGVKD, per germline. The CDR3 is CAIRGQKGDYGYTF. The CDR3 DNA reads TGTGCCATCAGGGGACAGAAAGGAGACTATGGCTACACCTTC.

This clonotype was found many times. The chain is built from TRBV12-3 or TRBV12-4 and TRBJ1-1; D is uncertain. V was pared by 4 bases and J by 4 bases, with 7 bases between. The CDR3 has 12 residues. The CDR3 coding sequence is TGTGCCAGCAGTTCACGGGGCACTGAAGCTTTCTTT. This gives the protein CASSSRGTEAFF.

The V call is TRBV10-3, the J call TRBJ2-7, with 15 bases matching TRBD2. Germline V gene data show CDR1 as ENHRY and CDR2 as SYGVKD. V was pared by 3 bases and J by 4 bases, with 1 base of the junction left unmatched. The CDR3 runs 15 residues. The CDR3 spells CAISEGTSGGYEQYF. The CDR3 nucleotides read TGTGCCATCAGTGAAGGGACTAGCGGGGGGTACGAGCAGTACTTC.